This T cell receptor (beta chain) was sequenced during a study of OX40 agonist ivuxolimab in advanced cancers. About the study: Ivuxolimab, an agonist antibody against OX40 (CD134), was given to patients.

Study-wide points: The study observed clonal expansion of CD4+ and CD8+ blood T cells by week 6 at 0.1 to 3.0 mg/kg.

As to this clone: Its specificity is not known.

Germline-derived CDR1 and CDR2 are MNHEY and SVGAGI. The V gene end was trimmed by 6 bases and the J gene end by 2 bases; junction bases not matched to a gene: 13. CDR3 length equals 16 residues. This table comes from immunoSEQ multiplex PCR, and its TCRdb copy is limited to in-frame clones, with some not included. The sample includes some 30,000 clones, approximately 92% seen only once; the top ten take about 33%. This chain uses TRBV6-5 with TRBJ2-7, with TRBD1 matching 7 bases. The source was CD4+ or CD8+ T cells sorted from blood, collected in a trial of the OX40 agonist ivuxolimab. The TCR sequence derives from an adult with an advanced solid tumor such as melanoma, head and neck, liver or kidney cancer. The DNA for the CDR3 is TGTGCCAGCAGATACCTCCAGACAGGGTTGCCCTACGAGCAGTACTTC. Translated, it gives CASRYLQTGLPYEQYF.